This TCR beta chain comes out of a study of regulatory T cells in long-lasting Graves disease. In the study overall: Those Graves' patients who were newly diagnosed had been on antithyroid drugs under 3 months.

The time point: newly diagnosed GD, antithyroid drugs for less than 3 months. From PBMCs, RNA was extracted and then used to make the TCR library. Arm-PCR of CDR3 regions and iRepertoire HTBI primers were used to build TCR beta libraries. Using its own MiXCR run on the multiplex PCR reads, TCRdb lists one record per CDR3 protein. Of a few hundred thousand distinct CDR3 sequences listed, approximately 12% are singletons. This clonotype was detected many times. These data were also reused for a study on T cells in Graves' hyperthyroidism and ophthalmopathy. This second study notes: When the TCR CDR3 underwent first-round RT-PCR, the HTBI primer set was used.

Sample: peripheral blood mononuclear cells (PBMCs), taken at new diagnosis, from a patient treated with antithyroid drugs. The source is a young woman with Graves disease.

The CDR3 nucleotides are TGTGCCAGCACCCCAGTCAGGCGGGGGGATTACAATGAGCAGTTCTTC. As protein: CASTPVRRGDYNEQFF. The V gene is TRBV27, the J gene TRBJ2-1; TRBD2 aligns across 8 bases. CDR1 is MNHEY and CDR2 is SMNVEV in the germline V gene (reference sequence). The CDR3 covers 16 residues. Trimming removed 7 bases from V and 4 bases from J; junction bases left unmatched: 12.